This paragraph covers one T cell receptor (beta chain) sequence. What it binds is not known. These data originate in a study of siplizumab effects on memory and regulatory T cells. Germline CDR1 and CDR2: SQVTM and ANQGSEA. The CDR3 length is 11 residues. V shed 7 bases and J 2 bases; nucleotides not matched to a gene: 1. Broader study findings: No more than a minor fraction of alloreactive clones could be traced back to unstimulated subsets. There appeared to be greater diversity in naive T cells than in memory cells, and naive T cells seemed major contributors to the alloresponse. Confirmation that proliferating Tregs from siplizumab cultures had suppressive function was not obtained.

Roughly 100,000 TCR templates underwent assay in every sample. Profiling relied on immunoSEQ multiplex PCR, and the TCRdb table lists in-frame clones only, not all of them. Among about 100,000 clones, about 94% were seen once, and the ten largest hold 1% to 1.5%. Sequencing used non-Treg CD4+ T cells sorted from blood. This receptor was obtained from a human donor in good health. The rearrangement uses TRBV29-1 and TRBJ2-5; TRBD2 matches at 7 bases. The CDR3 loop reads CSGSGQETQYF. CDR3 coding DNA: TGCAGCGGTAGCGGGCAAGAGACCCAGTACTTC. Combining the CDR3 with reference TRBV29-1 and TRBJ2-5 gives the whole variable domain SAVISQKPSRDICQRGTSLTIQCQVDSQVTMMFWYRQQPGQSLTLIATANQGSEATYESGFVIDKFPISRPNLTFSTLTVSNMSPEDSSIYLCSGSGQETQYFGPGTRLLVL.